The 14 T cell receptor beta chains presented below share a single source sample, sequenced in a study of T cell responses to AZD1222 COVID-19 vaccine. Some clones are missing from TCRdb's copy, which holds only in-frame ones; the method was immunoSEQ multiplex PCR. The sample gives 120,000 to 150,000 clones, under 95% of which show up once; about 5.3% is in the top ten. The specimen was peripheral blood, collected on day 0 of AZD1222 vaccination. These receptors were obtained from an adult in good health.

This clone appeared once. The rearrangement uses TRBV28 and TRBJ1-2; TRBD1 matches at 8 bases. Per germline, CDR1 MDHEN and CDR2 SYDVKM. The CDR3 sequence is 16 residues long. V was clipped by 3 bases and J by 2 bases; unmatched bases: 8. The CDR3 DNA reads as TGTGCCAGCAGTTTTCGCAGGGGGCGCGGGAACTATGGCTACACCTTC. Encoded protein: CASSFRRGRGNYGYTF.

This chain joins TRBV5-1 and TRBJ2-1; 10 bases are shared with TRBD2. Germline V CDR1 and CDR2: SGHRS, YFSETQ. The CDR3 spans 15 residues. V lost 3 bases, J lost 6 bases, and 6 bases stayed unmatched. The CDR3 is CASSWSLAGANEQFF. The CDR3 nucleotides read TGCGCCAGCAGCTGGAGCCTAGCGGGGGCCAATGAGCAGTTCTTC.

The CDR3 sequence is CASSPGTGGVGYGYTF. DNA for the CDR3: TGCGCCAGCAGCCCTGGGACAGGGGGCGTGGGCTATGGCTACACCTTC. V gene TRBV4-3 combines with J gene TRBJ1-2; TRBD1 matches at 12 bases. Germline CDR1 is LGHNA and CDR2 is YSLEER. This CDR3 is built from 16 residues. Trimming removed 4 bases from V and 4 bases from J; junction bases left unmatched: 7.

The chain has TRBV18 and TRBJ1-6, with 8 bases lining up with TRBD1. Per the germline V gene, CDR1 is KGHSH and CDR2 is LQKENI. V lost 5 bases, J lost 4 bases, and 1 base stayed unmatched. The CDR3 has 14 residues. The CDR3 region is CASSGQGYNSPLHF. In DNA form, the CDR3 reads TGTGCCAGCTCAGGACAGGGTTATAATTCACCCCTCCACTTT.

V usage is TRBV3-1 (or the pseudogene TRBV3-2) and J usage is TRBJ2-7; TRBD2 might be the D (5 bases). V was clipped by 2 bases and J by 3 bases, with 8 bases between them. The CDR3 runs to 13 residues. Per germline, CDR1 LGHDT and CDR2 YNNKEL (reference sequence). In DNA form, the CDR3 reads TGTGCCAGCAGCCAAAGCGGAGACTACGAGCAGTACTTC. It yields the protein CASSQSGDYEQYF.

This clone was observed a few times. The V call is TRBV6-5, the J call TRBJ1-4; D uncertain. This CDR3 is 15 amino acids long. The germline gives CDR1 MNHEY, CDR2 SVGAGI. V dropped 0 bases and J dropped 5 bases, with 10 bases sitting between them. CDR3 sequence reads: CASSYSTRPNEKLFF. The CDR3 DNA reads TGTGCCAGCAGTTACTCGACCAGGCCGAATGAAAAACTGTTTTTT.

The V and J genes are TRBV10-3 and TRBJ2-1; TRBD1 aligns across 7 bases. The V segment lost 5 bases and the J segment 9 bases; nucleotides outside the gene matches: 7. The V gene's germline CDR1 is ENHRY and CDR2 SYGVKD. This CDR3 is 13 amino acids long. The CDR3 protein is CAISFDRVGEQFF. CDR3 DNA: TGTGCCATCAGTTTTGACAGGGTGGGTGAGCAGTTCTTC.

The gene calls are TRBV19 and TRBJ1-1; maybe TRBD1 (6 bases). V was clipped by 6 bases and J by 0 bases, with 17 bases between them. The CDR3 has 16 amino acids. The germline V gene has CDR1 LNHDA and CDR2 SQIVND (reference sequence). Here the CDR3 reads CASSLISDSVNTEAFF. The CDR3 DNA is TGTGCCAGTAGCCTAATCTCGGACAGCGTGAACACTGAAGCTTTCTTT.

The CDR3 nucleotides are TGTGCCAGCAGGGGGGATGGTTCTGGACAGCCCCAGCATTTT. This gives the protein CASRGDGSGQPQHF. The chain joins TRBV2 to TRBJ1-5; maybe TRBD1 (5 bases). V was shortened by 6 bases and J by 7 bases, with 16 bases between the two germline ends. Germline loops: CDR1 SNHLY, CDR2 FYNNEI. There are 14 residues in the CDR3.

This clone was detected only once. The chain employs TRBV6-5 and TRBJ2-7; D unresolved. Per germline, CDR1 MNHEY and CDR2 SVGAGI. The ends were cut back, 3 bases at V and 2 bases at J, with 8 bases in the middle. This CDR3 contains 13 residues. CDR3 bases: TGTGCCAGCAGTTATCAGAGAGCCTACGAGCAGTACTTC. This codes for CASSYQRAYEQYF.

CDR3 DNA sequence: TGTGCCAGCAGCTTAGAGGCGGGAGGGTATACCGGGGAGCTGTTTTTT. Encoded protein: CASSLEAGGYTGELFF. V gene TRBV7-2 combines with J gene TRBJ2-2; 9 nucleotides align to TRBD2. The V segment lost 1 base and the J segment 5 bases; nucleotides outside the gene matches: 5. CDR1 and CDR2 from the germline V gene are SGHTA and FQGNSA. The length of the CDR3 is 16 residues. The full variable domain, its missing parts supplied by reference TRBV7-2 and TRBJ2-2, is GAGVSQSPSNKVTEKGKDVELRCDPISGHTALYWYRQSLGQGLEFLIYFQGNSAPDKSGLPSDRFSAERTGGSVSTLTIQRTQQEDSAVYLCASSLEAGGYTGELFFGEGSRLTVL.

The chain carries TRBV7-2 and TRBJ2-5; 8 bases line up with TRBD1. The V and J ends lost 1 base and 5 bases, in that order; junction bases with no gene match: 6. CDR3 length: 15 residues. Germline V gene lookup returns CDR1 SGHTA and CDR2 FQGNSA. In DNA, the CDR3 is TGTGCCAGCAGCTTAGGCAGGGGGCGCGGGGAGACCCAGTACTTC. Translated, it gives CASSLGRGRGETQYF.

Regarding this clone: Its ends do not fully match the called genes, so a read error is possible. This sequence joins TRBV3-1 (or the pseudogene TRBV3-2) and TRBJ2-7; the match to TRBD2 covers 12 bases. The CDR3 is 17 amino acids. In germline, CDR1 is LGHDT, CDR2 YNNKEL (reference sequence). The CDR3 region has the DNA TGTGCCACCAGCCAAGCCCTAGCGGGGGGGGACGCCGGCGAGCAGTACTTC. Its translation: CATSQALAGGDAGEQYF.

The CDR3 protein is CASSSPGFLNEKLFF. Written as DNA, the CDR3 is TGTGCCAGCAGTTCCCCAGGATTTCTTAATGAAAAACTGTTTTTT. The chain joins TRBV28 to TRBJ1-4; no firm D call. The V and J ends lost 4 bases and 4 bases respectively, with 13 bases between them. Germline-derived CDR1 and CDR2 are MDHEN and SYDVKM. This CDR3 has 15 amino acids.